The 4 T cell receptor beta chains below all came from one sample that was sequenced in a study of beta chain features in type 1 diabetes. Expressed TCRB transcripts were sequenced, since all the RNA that had been isolated was reverse transcribed. The method was immunoSEQ multiplex PCR; TCRdb's version includes in-frame clones alone and lacks a portion of them. The repertoire includes nearly 250,000 clones, roughly 70% of them detected once, and about 0.05% sits in the top ten. The sample was naive CD4+ T cells from blood. All receptors come from a young man in good health.

The chain recombines TRBV27 with TRBJ2-5; no definite D call. The CDR3 covers 15 residues. Germline CDR1 is MNHEY and CDR2 is SMNVEV (reference sequence). The V gene lost 8 bases and the J gene lost 5 bases, with 21 bases spanning the gap. The CDR3 loop is CASSYRVGIRETQYF. The CDR3 nucleotides read TGTGCCAGCTCCTACCGGGTGGGGATTAGGGAGACCCAGTACTTC.

This chain connects TRBV7-9 to TRBJ1-1; 10 bases are a match to TRBD1. The trim removed 5 bases at V and 2 bases at J, leaving 5 bases unmatched. CDR3 length: 15 residues. Germline loops: CDR1 SEHNR, CDR2 FQNEAQ (reference sequence). The CDR3 coding sequence is TGTGCCAGCAGCCGTAGGGACAGGGGTAACACTGAAGCTTTCTTT. Its translation: CASSRRDRGNTEAFF. The variable domain in full, completed from reference TRBV7-9 and TRBJ1-1, reads DTGVSQNPRHKITKRGQNVTFRCDPISEHNRLYWYRQTLGQGPEFLTYFQNEAQLEKSRLLSDRFSAERPKGSFSTLEIQRTEQGDSAMYLCASSRRDRGNTEAFFGQGTRLTVV.

The V call is TRBV29-1, the J call TRBJ1-2; 7 nucleotides align to TRBD1. Germline V lookup: CDR1 SQVTM, CDR2 ANQGSEA. V shed 0 bases and J 3 bases; nucleotides not matched to a gene: 1. The CDR3 covers 13 residues. The CDR3 coding sequence is TGCAGCGTTGAAGAGACAGGGCACTATGGCTACACCTTC. It encodes CSVEETGHYGYTF.

The chain uses TRBV28 and TRBJ2-1, with 10 bases matching TRBD1. V trimming: 8 bases; J trimming: 8 bases; junction bases outside the gene matches: 3. Germline-derived CDR1 and CDR2 are MDHEN and SYDVKM. CDR3 length: 12 residues. CDR3 residues: CASGQGVYEQFF. The CDR3 DNA reads TGTGCCAGCGGACAGGGGGTTTATGAGCAGTTCTTC.